This T cell receptor (beta chain) is drawn from a study of neoadjuvant anti-PD-1 for oral cavity cancer. Study-wide results and caveats: Non-responders to neoadjuvant nivolumab had significantly more clonal PBMC T cells than responders. Treg/Th17 ratio rose with pretreatment blood and fell with post-treatment tumor TCRbeta clonality.

Six replicates per PBMC sample, mostly from 400 to 500 ng of genomic DNA. Measured with immunoSEQ multiplex PCR; TCRdb has only the in-frame clones, and not every one. The sample holds 17,000 or so clones; about 61% are singletons and the top ten take around 3%. PBMCs were not maintained or expanded in culture before analysis. Trimming shortened V by 7 bases and J by 1 base, and 17 bases separated the two germline ends. The germline CDR1 and CDR2 sequences are MNHNY and SVGAGI (reference sequence). This CDR3 has 15 amino acids. As regards this clone: Its antigen is unidentified.

V usage is TRBV6-6 and J usage is TRBJ2-7; D gene unclear. The source material was PBMCs, sampled before nivolumab (anti-PD-1) treatment. This receptor was identified in a person aged 40 to 85 with oral cavity squamous cell carcinoma. The CDR3 DNA is TGTGCCAGCACCCCCGGCCTAGAATTTTCCTACGAGCAGTACTTC. This sequence encodes CASTPGLEFSYEQYF.